Each of the 25 T cell receptor beta chains below was sequenced from the same sample in a study of cytomegalovirus exposure and HLA in healthy donors. Repertoires were generated with immunoSEQ multiplex PCR, while TCRdb's copy carries only in-frame clones and drops some. The data contain about 86,000 clones, 93% of them seen just once; the ten biggest clones take up 0.55% to 0.8%. Sequencing input: PBMCs. These receptors originate from a man aged 18 to 30 in good health and CMV-seronegative.

The chain links TRBV18 to TRBJ1-2, with D possibly matching TRBD1 (6 bases). Trimming left V 3 bases short and J 4 bases short, with 12 bases between. The germline CDR1 and CDR2 sequences are KGHSH and LQKENI. The CDR3 has 14 residues. The CDR3 sequence: CASSPSGTTYGYTF. DNA for the CDR3: TGTGCCAGCTCACCCTCCGGGACAACCTATGGCTACACCTTC.

The DNA for the CDR3 is TGTGCCAGCAGCTTCTGGGGGGATAGTGCTGAAGCTTTCTTT. It yields the protein CASSFWGDSAEAFF. The rearrangement links TRBV7-9 to TRBJ1-1; a weak D match, TRBD1 (5 bases). CDR3 length: 14 residues. Trimming shortened V by 3 bases and J by 6 bases, and 14 bases separated the two germline ends. Looked up from germline, CDR1 is SEHNR and CDR2 is FQNEAQ (reference sequence).

The chain combines TRBV4-1 with TRBJ1-1; possible D gene TRBD1, 5 bases. This CDR3 has 17 residues. CDR1 is MGHRA, CDR2 YSYEKL, per germline. V lost 4 bases and J 0 bases, leaving 18 bases between the germline ends. The CDR3 bases are TGCGCCAGCAGCCGGCAGGGTGTGGTGATCATGAACACTGAAGCTTTCTTT. Amino acid sequence: CASSRQGVVIMNTEAFF.

The chain combines TRBV5-1 with TRBJ2-5; 7 bases agree with TRBD2. Germline lookup yields CDR1 SGHRS and CDR2 YFSETQ. With V trimmed by 5 bases and J by 2 bases, 6 bases remained unmatched. The CDR3 is made up of 14 amino acids. The CDR3 here is CASSSGRGQETQYF. The CDR3, as DNA: TGCGCCAGCAGTAGCGGGCGGGGACAAGAGACCCAGTACTTC.

The CDR3 reads CASSDGLAGGFSDTQYF. CDR3 DNA sequence: TGTGCCAGCAGTGACGGATTAGCGGGGGGATTTTCAGATACGCAGTATTTT. The chain employs TRBV6-1 and TRBJ2-3; 10 bases match TRBD2. In germline, CDR1 is MNHNS, CDR2 SASEGT. This CDR3 region has 17 residues. V lost 3 bases, J lost 4 bases, and 10 bases stayed unmatched.

The rearrangement uses TRBV29-1 and TRBJ1-1; unclear D gene. The CDR3 contains 15 residues. V was shortened by 4 bases and J by 4 bases, with 19 bases between the two germline ends. Germline CDR1 SQVTM, CDR2 ANQGSEA. CDR3 amino acids: CSVVSQLSSPTEAFF. The CDR3 DNA reads TGCAGCGTTGTATCGCAACTCTCCTCCCCCACTGAAGCTTTCTTT.

CDR3 sequence: CASSLSTGAHGGELFF. The DNA of the CDR3 is TGTGCCAGCAGTTTATCTACAGGGGCGCATGGCGGGGAGCTGTTTTTT. The chain couples TRBV28 to TRBJ2-2, with TRBD1 matching 7 bases. Germline V gives CDR1 MDHEN, CDR2 SYDVKM. Losses at the gene ends were 1 base for V and 7 bases for J; bases not matched to a gene: 9. The CDR3 is 16 residues long.

The chain is built from TRBV5-1 and TRBJ2-3; D unclear. Germline V CDR1 and CDR2: SGHRS, YFSETQ. CDR3 length: 15 residues. With 0 bases removed from V and 1 base from J, the gap between germline ends came to 9 bases. The CDR3 is CASSLGDGGTDTQYF. Written as DNA, the CDR3 is TGCGCCAGCAGCTTGGGCGACGGAGGCACAGATACGCAGTATTTT. Supplemented by reference TRBV5-1 and TRBJ2-3, the full variable domain reads KAGVTQTPRYLIKTRGQQVTLSCSPISGHRSVSWYQQTPGQGLQFLFEYFSETQRNKGNFPGRFSGRQFSNSRSEMNVSTLELGDSALYLCASSLGDGGTDTQYFGPGTRLTVL.

This clone was seen a few times. The V gene is TRBV2, the J gene TRBJ1-1; TRBD1 is a possible D gene (5 bases). The CDR3 is 13 amino acids. V lost 3 bases and J 4 bases, leaving 9 bases between the germline ends. The germline CDR1 and CDR2 sequences are SNHLY and FYNNEI. The CDR3 coding sequence is TGTGCCAGCAGTGAGCAGGGTGTCACTGAAGCTTTCTTT. It yields the protein CASSEQGVTEAFF.

The rearrangement links TRBV7-9 to TRBJ2-7, with TRBD2 matching over 11 bases. Germline V gives CDR1 SEHNR, CDR2 FQNEAQ (reference sequence). This CDR3 is 16 amino acids long. The trim removed 5 bases at V and 0 bases at J, leaving 6 bases unmatched. CDR3: CASSPTLAGASYEQYF. For the CDR3, the DNA is TGTGCCAGCAGCCCTACACTAGCGGGAGCCTCCTACGAGCAGTACTTC.

V and J are TRBV27 and TRBJ2-1, with 8 bases lining up with TRBD2. This CDR3 is built from 15 residues. Germline-derived CDR1 and CDR2 are MNHEY and SMNVEV (reference sequence). Unmatched junction bases numbered 10, after V lost 2 bases and J lost 10 bases. The CDR3 here is CASSLRAGRAIEQFF. As DNA, the CDR3 is TGTGCCAGCAGTTTAAGGGCCGGGAGGGCCATCGAGCAGTTCTTC.

J is TRBJ2-7 and V is TRBV7-9; 8 bases match TRBD2. V shed 5 bases, J shed 6 bases, and the junction held 6 bases outside the gene matches. This CDR3 comprises 13 residues. The V gene's germline CDR1 is SEHNR and CDR2 FQNEAQ (reference sequence). The CDR3 is CASSLSGTGEQYF. In DNA, the CDR3 is TGTGCCAGCAGCCTTAGCGGGACGGGCGAGCAGTACTTC.

The chain has TRBV13 and TRBJ2-5; TRBD1 matches at 9 bases. V trimming: 5 bases; J trimming: 5 bases; junction bases outside the gene matches: 9. Germline CDR1 PRHDT, CDR2 FYEKMQ (reference sequence). The CDR3 length is 15 residues. CDR3 nucleotides: TGTGCCAGCAGCAAACCGGGACAGGGAGGGGAGACCCAGTACTTC. Translation: CASSKPGQGGETQYF.

In this sample, this clone turned up once. The gene calls are TRBV27 and TRBJ1-6; unclear D gene. This CDR3 has 16 residues. Trimming cost V 5 bases and J 13 bases, with 24 bases left between them. Per germline, CDR1 MNHEY and CDR2 SMNVEV (reference sequence). CDR3 DNA sequence: TGTGCCAGCAGTCTCACTGGACTGAGGAGAGAGGACCCCCTCCACTTT. This encodes CASSLTGLRREDPLHF.

The chain employs TRBV7-2 and TRBJ2-5; TRBD2 agrees at 11 bases. V lost 3 bases, J lost 2 bases, and 2 bases stayed unmatched. The length of the CDR3 is 15 residues. Germline V gene lookup returns CDR1 SGHTA and CDR2 FQGNSA. The CDR3 DNA reads TGTGCCAGCAGCTTTAGACTAGCGGGGCAAGAGACCCAGTACTTC. It translates to CASSFRLAGQETQYF. The whole variable domain, remainder taken from reference TRBV7-2 and TRBJ2-5, is GAGVSQSPSNKVTEKGKDVELRCDPISGHTALYWYRQSLGQGLEFLIYFQGNSAPDKSGLPSDRFSAERTGGSVSTLTIQRTQQEDSAVYLCASSFRLAGQETQYFGPGTRLLVL.

V and J are TRBV2 and TRBJ2-1; tentatively, D is TRBD1 (6 bases). The CDR3 covers 13 residues. Trimming took 8 bases from V and 2 from J, leaving 10 bases between them. Germline CDR1 is SNHLY and CDR2 is FYNNEI. CDR3 sequence: CASLRDTYNEQFF. The CDR3 DNA reads as TGTGCCAGCCTCCGGGACACCTACAATGAGCAGTTCTTC.

The genes are TRBV23-1 and TRBJ2-1; 10 positions match TRBD1. TRBV23-1 is flagged as an ORF with uncertain function. The CDR3 spans 15 residues. V shed 2 bases, J shed 6 bases, and the junction held 4 bases outside the gene matches. This chain's CDR3 is CASSQSGDRGNEQFF. The CDR3 nucleotides read TGCGCCAGCAGTCAAAGTGGGGACAGGGGCAATGAGCAGTTCTTC.

This clone showed up just once. The chain has TRBV5-1 and TRBJ2-3; possible D gene TRBD1, 6 bases. Germline-derived CDR1 and CDR2 are SGHRS and YFSETQ. The CDR3 spans 13 residues. Trimming shortened V by 6 bases and J by 4 bases, and 12 bases separated the two germline ends. CDR3 sequence reads: CASTTGPPDTQYF. The DNA of the CDR3 is TGCGCCAGCACAACAGGGCCCCCAGATACGCAGTATTTT.

This clone was seen a single time. This chain connects TRBV27 to TRBJ1-2; possible D gene TRBD1, 6 bases. CDR1 is MNHEY and CDR2 is SMNVEV in the germline V gene (reference sequence). Trimming removed 5 bases at V and 4 bases at J, with 11 bases between. The CDR3 is 13 amino acids. The DNA of the CDR3 is TGTGCCAGCAGTGCCTCAGGGGTCTATGGCTACACCTTC. Translated: CASSASGVYGYTF.

The chain joins TRBV4-3 to TRBJ1-4, with D tentatively TRBD1 (5 bases). V lost 1 base and J 8 bases, leaving 11 bases between the germline ends. Germline V gene lookup returns CDR1 LGHNA and CDR2 YSLEER. This CDR3 has 14 amino acids. The CDR3 nucleotides read TGCGCCAGCAGCCAAGGCCAGGGAAGCGAAAAACTGTTTTTT. Amino acid sequence: CASSQGQGSEKLFF.

The gene calls are TRBV6-6 and TRBJ1-2, with TRBD1 identical over 8 bases. Per the germline V gene, CDR1 is MNHNY and CDR2 is SVGAGI (reference sequence). There are 13 residues in the CDR3. V shed 5 bases, J shed 7 bases, and the junction held 6 bases outside the gene matches. The CDR3 nucleotides read TGTGCCAGCAGTCTGGACAGGGTTGGTGGCTACACCTTC. Amino acid sequence: CASSLDRVGGYTF.

This rearrangement joins TRBV9 to TRBJ1-2; D is possibly TRBD1 (6 bases). Deletions cut 6 bases from V and 2 bases from J, with 14 bases between. This CDR3 is 14 amino acids long. CDR1 is SGDLS, CDR2 YYNGEE, per germline. The chain's CDR3 is CASNTGGRNYGYTF. For the CDR3, the DNA is TGTGCCAGCAACACGGGGGGGCGGAACTATGGCTACACCTTC.

The chain recombines TRBV19 with TRBJ1-1; perhaps TRBD1 as D (6 bases). Looked up from germline, CDR1 is LNHDA and CDR2 is SQIVND (reference sequence). The CDR3 contains 13 residues. V was trimmed by 5 bases and J by 13 bases, leaving 20 bases between them. CDR3 nucleotides: TGTGCCAGTAGTTTGGGTATGTCGGCCAGGGGTTTCTTT. Amino acid sequence: CASSLGMSARGFF. Looking up the rest from reference TRBV19 and TRBJ1-1 gives the full variable domain: DGGITQSPKYLFRKEGQNVTLSCEQNLNHDAMYWYRQDPGQGLRLIYYSQIVNDFQKGDIAEGYSVSREKKESFPLTVTSAQKNPTAFYLCASSLGMSARGFFGQGTRLTVV.

This chain joins TRBV5-4 and TRBJ2-1, with 12 bases matching TRBD2. The CDR3 runs 17 residues. The germline V gene encodes CDR1 SGHNT and CDR2 YYREEE (reference sequence). J lost 6 bases, V lost 1 base, and 8 bases had no gene match. CDR3 nucleotides: TGTGCCAGCAGCTTGTGGACACTAGCGGGGGGTCTCAATGAGCAGTTCTTC. It is translated as CASSLWTLAGGLNEQFF. Filled out from reference TRBV5-4 and TRBJ2-1, the complete variable domain reads ETGVTQSPTHLIKTRGQQVTLRCSSQSGHNTVSWYQQALGQGPQFIFQYYREEENGRGNFPPRFSGLQFPNYSSELNVNALELDDSALYLCASSLWTLAGGLNEQFFGPGTRLTVL.

This clone came up a few times. CDR3 region: CASRGGISYNEQFF. The CDR3 region has the DNA TGTGCCAGCAGAGGCGGGATATCCTACAATGAGCAGTTCTTC. V and J are TRBV5-4 and TRBJ2-1, with TRBD2 as a possible D gene (6 bases). The CDR3 has 14 amino acids. Germline CDR1 and CDR2: SGHNT and YYREEE (reference sequence). V shed 5 bases and J shed 1 base, with 10 bases lying between them.